The entry below describes one T cell receptor (beta chain). What it recognizes is unknown. The CDR3 has 16 residues. CDR1 is DFQATT and CDR2 is SNEGSKA in the germline V gene (reference sequence). V lost 6 bases and J lost 0; bases outside the gene matches: 11. This specimen belongs to a study of identical twins. General study findings and limits: Among beta out-of-frame sequences, excess sharing between twins appeared weaker.

TCRdb recomputed calls from the 5' RACE reads with MiXCR, one row per CDR3 protein. The sample has 500,000 to 600,000 distinct CDR3 sequences; around 20% are singletons. The same specimen was also included in a second study, on T cells expressing NK-cell markers. This second study says: Of eight sequenced donors, seven were HCMV-seropositive and one HCMV-seronegative. An anti-gamma-delta TCR antibody confined sorting to alpha-beta TCR T cells across several of the experiments. NKG2C+ dominant clonotypes from over five donors made up roughly 1.0-7.0% of CD8+ T cells.

The V gene is TRBV20-1, the J gene TRBJ2-1, with 7 nucleotides matching TRBD1. Sequences were obtained from CD4+ T cells sorted from blood. This TCR was sampled from a woman aged 18-30 years in good health. The CDR3 loop is CSAQKVGTASYNEQFF. The CDR3 DNA sequence: TGCAGTGCACAAAAGGTGGGGACAGCCTCCTACAATGAGCAGTTCTTC.